A selection of T cell receptor beta chains follows, all from one sample in a study of cytomegalovirus exposure and HLA in healthy donors. The repertoire was sequenced with immunoSEQ multiplex PCR; TCRdb's copy has only in-frame clones and lacks some. The sample shows 130,000 to 150,000 clones, about 78% of them seen only once. The sequencing input was PBMCs. The receptors were gathered from a man aged 35-49 years in good health and CMV-seropositive. The CDR3 runs from the conserved cysteine through the conserved F or W. A D gene is named only where the DNA matches it firmly. The size entry is marked missing in some rows and otherwise reads once, few, many or a size class.

j_call,v_call,clone_size,d_call,cdr3_nt,cdr3_aa
TRBJ2-4,TRBV29-1,NA,NA,TGCAGCGTTCTATGGGAGAACATTCAGTACTTC,CSVLWENIQYF
TRBJ2-1,TRBV29-1,NA,NA,TGCAGCGTTGAAGATCACCTTTTAAGAAGGGCGGGCAATGAGCAGTTCTTC,CSVEDHLLRRAGNEQFF
TRBJ1-4,TRBV10-3,NA,NA,TGTGCCATCAGCTTGACAGGAGTAGGGGAAAAACTGTTTTTT,CAISLTGVGEKLFF
TRBJ2-7,TRBV4-2,NA,TRBD1,TGTGCCAGCAGCCAAGGGGGACAGTCCTACGAGCAGTACTTC,CASSQGGQSYEQYF
TRBJ2-2,TRBV7-2,few,NA,TGTGCCAGCAGCCCCTCGACAGCGAACACCGGGGAGCTGTTTTTT,CASSPSTANTGELFF
TRBJ2-7,TRBV19,NA,TRBD1,TGTGCCAGTAGGGCCCGGGACAGGGTCTACGAGCAGTACTTC,CASRARDRVYEQYF
TRBJ1-4,TRBV5-1,NA,NA,TGCGCCAGCAGTCCTGGGCATAAACGGGGAACTAATGAAAAACTGTTTTTT,CASSPGHKRGTNEKLFF
TRBJ1-2,TRBV6-6,NA,NA,TGTGCCAGCAGTTACAACGGTCCTAACTATGGCTACACCTTC,CASSYNGPNYGYTF
TRBJ1-1,TRBV4-1,NA,NA,TGCGCCAGCAGCCAAGGGCAGGGGATGAACACTGAAGCTTTCTTT,CASSQGQGMNTEAFF
TRBJ2-1,TRBV27,NA,NA,TGTGCCAGCAGTTATGGACAGATAGGCTCCTACAATGAGCAGTTCTTC,CASSYGQIGSYNEQFF
TRBJ1-1,TRBV11-3,NA,TRBD1,TGTGCCAGCAGCTTCTCCCCGGGACAGGGGGCTAGTGAAGCTTTCTTT,CASSFSPGQGASEAFF
TRBJ1-1,TRBV7-9,few,TRBD1,TGTGCCAGCAGCCCGCTTCTCCAGGGGGACGGCGAAGCTTTCTTT,CASSPLLQGDGEAFF
TRBJ1-4,TRBV7-7,once,TRBD1,TGTGCTAGCAGCCGTGGACAGGGGAATGAAAAACTGTTTTTT,CASSRGQGNEKLFF
TRBJ1-6,TRBV28,NA,NA,TGTGCCAGCAGTTTGGGCAGGGGTAATTCACCCCTCCACTTT,CASSLGRGNSPLHF
TRBJ1-2,TRBV29-1,NA,NA,TGCAGCGGCAGGGAATACGGTGGCTACACCTTC,CSGREYGGYTF
TRBJ2-7,TRBV4-1,NA,TRBD2,TGCGCCAGCAGCCAAGATGGGGGACTAGCGGGAGGGGGCGTGAACTACGAGCAGTACTTC,CASSQDGGLAGGGVNYEQYF
TRBJ2-7,TRBV19,NA,NA,TGTGCCAGTAGTGGTATTTACGACAACACCTACGAGCAGTACTTC,CASSGIYDNTYEQYF
TRBJ1-1,TRBV7-2,NA,NA,TGTGCCAGCAGCTTCCAATCAGGGCAGGCTAACACTGAAGCTTTCTTT,CASSFQSGQANTEAFF
TRBJ1-5,TRBV19,few,NA,TGTGCCAGTAAACAGGGAGAATCGCCCCAGCATTTT,CASKQGESPQHF
TRBJ2-7,TRBV19,NA,TRBD1,TGTGCCAGTAGTCTCCTCTCCGGGACAGGGGTCGGCGAGCAGTACTTC,CASSLLSGTGVGEQYF
TRBJ1-2,TRBV11-2,NA,TRBD1,TGTGCCAGCAGCAGGACAGGGGACGTCGTAGGCGGCTACACCTTC,CASSRTGDVVGGYTF
TRBJ2-1,TRBV5-8,few,TRBD2,TGTGCCAGCAGCCCGGGACTAGCGGGGGCTTGGGGCTACAATGAGCAGTTCTTC,CASSPGLAGAWGYNEQFF
TRBJ2-1,TRBV5-1,NA,TRBD2,TGCGCCAGCAGCCCGGCTAGCGGAACCTACAATGAGCAGTTCTTC,CASSPASGTYNEQFF
TRBJ2-3,TRBV28,NA,TRBD1,TGTGCCAGCAGCCGGGACAGGGGCAGCACAGATACGCAGTATTTT,CASSRDRGSTDTQYF
TRBJ1-3,TRBV6-1,NA,NA,TGTGCCAGCCTCAGGGATCTGACTGGAAACACCATATATTTT,CASLRDLTGNTIYF
TRBJ1-5,TRBV11-2,few,NA,TGTGCCAGCAGCTTGACTGGATTCCAGCCCCAGCATTTT,CASSLTGFQPQHF
TRBJ2-7,TRBV5-1,NA,NA,TGCGCCAGCAGCTTGGGTCAGGGATCGTACGAGCAGTACTTC,CASSLGQGSYEQYF
TRBJ1-2,TRBV5-6,once,NA,TGTGCCAGCAGCTTGGTCAGGGCCAACCTCTTCTATGGCTACACCTTC,CASSLVRANLFYGYTF
TRBJ1-1,TRBV18,NA,TRBD1,TGTGCCAGCTCACCGACAGGGGCCGCTGAAGCTTTCTTT,CASSPTGAAEAFF
TRBJ2-5,TRBV15,few,NA,TGTGCCACCAGCAGAGATTCGGCAGGGCAAGAGACCCAGTACTTC,CATSRDSAGQETQYF
TRBJ1-5,TRBV19,few,NA,TGTGCCAGTAGCATGTCGGGCGGGTATCAGCCCCAGCATTTT,CASSMSGGYQPQHF
TRBJ2-5,TRBV11-2,few,TRBD1,TGTGCCAGCAGCTTAGGGGACAGATCATATCAAGAGACCCAGTACTTC,CASSLGDRSYQETQYF
TRBJ2-1,TRBV5-4,NA,TRBD2,TGTGCCAGCAGCTTGTTCTCGGGAGCGGGATCGGATGAGCAGTTCTTC,CASSLFSGAGSDEQFF
TRBJ1-1,TRBV18,NA,TRBD1,TGTGCCAGCTCACACCGGGACAGGGTGTTTCCCAACACTGAAGCTTTCTTT,CASSHRDRVFPNTEAFF
TRBJ1-4,TRBV14,few,NA,TGTGCCAGCAGCCAAGAAGTTTTCGTGGCGGGACCTGAAAAACTGTTTTTT,CASSQEVFVAGPEKLFF
TRBJ1-5,TRBV6-6,few,TRBD1,TGTGCCAGCAGTCTGGGGACAGTCCAGCCCCAGCATTTT,CASSLGTVQPQHF
TRBJ2-7,TRBV6-5,NA,TRBD2,TGTGCCAGCAGTTACTCTAGCGGGAGCTGGGAGCAGTACTTC,CASSYSSGSWEQYF
TRBJ2-3,TRBV27,NA,TRBD1,TGTGCCAGCAGTTCCACCCGAGACAGGGATGGAGGCACAGATACGCAGTATTTT,CASSSTRDRDGGTDTQYF
TRBJ2-1,TRBV5-1,NA,TRBD2,TGCGCCAGCACCCCGGGACTAGCGGGGAACAATGAGCAGTTCTTC,CASTPGLAGNNEQFF
TRBJ1-2,TRBV7-2,NA,TRBD1,TGTGCCAGCAGCCTTGGACAGGGTCGAGTCCTGGGGTATGGCTACACCTTC,CASSLGQGRVLGYGYTF
TRBJ1-2,TRBV6-1,once,TRBD1,TGTGCCAGCAGTGAAGAATCCTACAGACAGGGCTATGGCTACACCTTC,CASSEESYRQGYGYTF
TRBJ1-2,TRBV7-8,NA,TRBD1,TGTGCCAGCAGCTTAGGGGCGGGACAGGGCTATGGCTACACCTTC,CASSLGAGQGYGYTF
TRBJ1-5,TRBV28,once,TRBD1,TGTGCCAGCAGGGGGACAGGTCGGTATAGCAATCAGCCCCAGCATTTT,CASRGTGRYSNQPQHF
TRBJ2-2,TRBV10-1,few,NA,TGCGCCAGCATGTCCGGGGACACCGGGGAGCTGTTTTTT,CASMSGDTGELFF
TRBJ2-7,TRBV6-6,NA,NA,TGTGCCAGCAGCCTATCGGGGGGCACCTACGAGCAGTACTTC,CASSLSGGTYEQYF
TRBJ2-6,TRBV6-1,NA,NA,TGTGCCAGCAGTGTAGGAGGAGGAGAGGGGGCCAACGTCCTGACTTTC,CASSVGGGEGANVLTF
TRBJ1-1,TRBV7-2,NA,TRBD1,TGTGCCAGCAGCTTATGGGACAGGGACACTGAAGCTTTCTTT,CASSLWDRDTEAFF
TRBJ2-7,TRBV5-1,NA,TRBD2,TGCGCCAGCAGCTCCGGGAGACTAGCTCTAGCCTACGAGCAGTACTTC,CASSSGRLALAYEQYF
TRBJ2-5,TRBV2,NA,NA,TGTGCCAGCAGTGAAACTAGGGCTAAGACCCAGTACTTC,CASSETRAKTQYF
TRBJ2-5,TRBV29-1,once,NA,TGCAGCGCCCTCAGGGGAAGAGAGACCCAGTACTTC,CSALRGRETQYF
TRBJ2-4,TRBV15,NA,NA,TGTGCCACCACAAGACGAGACATAGCCAAAAACATTCAGTACTTC,CATTRRDIAKNIQYF
TRBJ2-1,TRBV15,NA,TRBD2,TGTGCCACCAGTAGAGATGGACTAGCGGGAGTTTACTACAATGAGCAGTTCTTC,CATSRDGLAGVYYNEQFF
TRBJ2-3,TRBV7-9,many,TRBD2,TGTGCCAGCAGCCCAGGTTTAGCGGGGGCCCGCACAGATACGCAGTATTTT,CASSPGLAGARTDTQYF
TRBJ2-1,TRBV4-1,NA,NA,TGCGCCAGCGCGGGAAACAATGAGCAGTTCTTC,CASAGNNEQFF
TRBJ2-7,TRBV5-1,NA,NA,TGCGCCAGCAGCTTTAGAGCAGGGAACTACGAGCAGTACTTC,CASSFRAGNYEQYF
TRBJ2-1,TRBV5-4,NA,TRBD2,TGTGCCAGCAGCTTAGAACTAGCGGGATACAATGAGCAGTTCTTC,CASSLELAGYNEQFF